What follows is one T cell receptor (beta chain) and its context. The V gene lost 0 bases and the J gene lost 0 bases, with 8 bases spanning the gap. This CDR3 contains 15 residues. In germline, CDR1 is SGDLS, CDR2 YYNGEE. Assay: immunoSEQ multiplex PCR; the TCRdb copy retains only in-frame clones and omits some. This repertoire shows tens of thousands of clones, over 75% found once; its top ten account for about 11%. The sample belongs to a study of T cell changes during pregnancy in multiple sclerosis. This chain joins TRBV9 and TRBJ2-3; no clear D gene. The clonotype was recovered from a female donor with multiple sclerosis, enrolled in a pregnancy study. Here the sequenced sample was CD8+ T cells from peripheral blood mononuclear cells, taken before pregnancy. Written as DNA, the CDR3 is TGTGCCAGCAGCGTAGTTCAAACTAGCACAGATACGCAGTATTTT. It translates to CASSVVQTSTDTQYF.